Reported below is one T cell receptor beta chain. Antigen unknown. The CDR3 extends over 14 amino acids. V shed 6 bases and J shed 3 bases, with 12 bases lying between them. Germline loops: CDR1 SNHLY, CDR2 FYNNEI. This record belongs to a study of cytomegalovirus exposure and HLA in healthy donors. Overall study context: Of around 400 genotyped donors, around 80% grouped in the Caucasian-associated ancestry cluster. Study-level results: Later genetic work tied a missense DCLRE1C variant to beta-chain V and J trimming. Earlier analysis looked at TCR beta V segments, and most were productive about 90% or about 30% of the time.

PCR involved 60 Vbeta and 13 Jbeta primers. Original processing notes: As a later analysis found, there were 80 million or so unique TCR beta chains, of which roughly 11 million were shared. Data came from immunoSEQ multiplex PCR; TCRdb stores just in-frame clones and leaves some out. V and J calls plus clone size are reproduced from that table; the DNA served to infer D and trimming. The sample yields under 150,000 clones, roughly three quarters seen once. The sequence derives from a man aged 18-30 years in good health and CMV-seronegative. Sequenced: PBMCs. The gene calls are TRBV2 and TRBJ1-5; a weak D match, TRBD1 (5 bases). The CDR3 sequence: CASRAAGDNQPQHF. Written as DNA, the CDR3 is TGTGCCAGCAGGGCCGCGGGGGACAATCAGCCCCAGCATTTT.